This T cell receptor (beta chain) is from a study of blood T cell repertoires in COVID-19 (dated by TCRdb to 2020 to 2022). In terms of the full investigation: The collaborator samples originated in the United States, Italy and Spain and spanned the acute and convalescent phases of COVID-19. The material from the prospective study consisted of cDNA or gDNA derived from T cells, B-cell-depleted T cells, or PBMCs. Subjects who had been exposed to COVID-19, were actively infected with it, or had recovered from it provided the deeply sampled blood TCRbeta repertoires that made up the dataset. The repertoires were released in a freely available public database intended as a resource for research on the immune response to SARS-CoV-2. The samples were drawn from the first 160 participants of the ongoing ImmuneRACE study and from over 950 subjects provided by 6 global collaborators. Sample metadata almost always included a de-identified subject ID, COVID-19 status, age in years and sex. Where available, HLA class I and class II types were obtained from metadata supplied by the sample provider rather than from assay-based typing.

Remarks on this clone: This receptor's antigen is unknown. No quality values exist for individual bases; no much larger clone is one base distant.

One collaborating source in Seattle enrolled patients while the patients were actively infected and followed the patients over time throughout the course of disease. Whole blood was collected in K2EDTA tubes by collaborating institutions according to the institutions' own protocols. For TCRbeta analysis, collaborators shipped samples in one of three forms: frozen whole blood, isolated PBMCs, or DNA extracted from either of those sample types. Reading the germline V gene (reference sequence) gives CDR1 LNHNV and CDR2 YYDKDF. CDR3 length: 15 amino acids, cysteine to phenylalanine. Here the CDR3 DNA is all that survives: 45 bases in frame from base 1. The germline V end is reduced by 4 bases and the J end by 0 bases; junction bases left unmatched: 3. TCRbeta CDR3 regions were amplified from genomic DNA by means of the immunoSEQ Assay, a bias-controlled multiplex PCR. As for the authors' bioinformatics: Nucleated cell counts per sample were estimated from amplification of reference gene primers within the assay. Sequence reads were collapsed and filtered to measure the absolute abundance of every unique TCRbeta CDR3 rearrangement. For each sample, productive Simpson clonality was calculated by taking the square root of Simpson's diversity index across productive rearrangements. This is the immuneACCESS table as TCRdb keeps it, with only in-frame sequences that have V and J called. A part of the clones is gone; compared with another copy, unresolved V genes explain less than half, and the rest is unexplained. V, J and clone size are taken as reported in that table, and D and trimming were inferred from the DNA itself. The sample table lists about 24,000 clones, approximately 88% of them with a count of one. The ten most abundant clones make up approximately 27% of the sample.

Results and caveats for the whole study, not just this receptor: The quantity of clinical and demographic metadata differed by source and by participant and was supplied without curation.

Input material: peripheral blood. This TCR was recovered from a man between 70 and 80 years old with COVID-19, enrolled during active disease. The chain uses TRBV15 and TRBJ1-3; TRBD1 lines up with 7 middle nucleotides. DNA sequence: TGTGCCACCAGCAAACGGACAGGCTCTGGAAACACCATATATTTT. This is translated as CATSKRTGSGNTIYF.